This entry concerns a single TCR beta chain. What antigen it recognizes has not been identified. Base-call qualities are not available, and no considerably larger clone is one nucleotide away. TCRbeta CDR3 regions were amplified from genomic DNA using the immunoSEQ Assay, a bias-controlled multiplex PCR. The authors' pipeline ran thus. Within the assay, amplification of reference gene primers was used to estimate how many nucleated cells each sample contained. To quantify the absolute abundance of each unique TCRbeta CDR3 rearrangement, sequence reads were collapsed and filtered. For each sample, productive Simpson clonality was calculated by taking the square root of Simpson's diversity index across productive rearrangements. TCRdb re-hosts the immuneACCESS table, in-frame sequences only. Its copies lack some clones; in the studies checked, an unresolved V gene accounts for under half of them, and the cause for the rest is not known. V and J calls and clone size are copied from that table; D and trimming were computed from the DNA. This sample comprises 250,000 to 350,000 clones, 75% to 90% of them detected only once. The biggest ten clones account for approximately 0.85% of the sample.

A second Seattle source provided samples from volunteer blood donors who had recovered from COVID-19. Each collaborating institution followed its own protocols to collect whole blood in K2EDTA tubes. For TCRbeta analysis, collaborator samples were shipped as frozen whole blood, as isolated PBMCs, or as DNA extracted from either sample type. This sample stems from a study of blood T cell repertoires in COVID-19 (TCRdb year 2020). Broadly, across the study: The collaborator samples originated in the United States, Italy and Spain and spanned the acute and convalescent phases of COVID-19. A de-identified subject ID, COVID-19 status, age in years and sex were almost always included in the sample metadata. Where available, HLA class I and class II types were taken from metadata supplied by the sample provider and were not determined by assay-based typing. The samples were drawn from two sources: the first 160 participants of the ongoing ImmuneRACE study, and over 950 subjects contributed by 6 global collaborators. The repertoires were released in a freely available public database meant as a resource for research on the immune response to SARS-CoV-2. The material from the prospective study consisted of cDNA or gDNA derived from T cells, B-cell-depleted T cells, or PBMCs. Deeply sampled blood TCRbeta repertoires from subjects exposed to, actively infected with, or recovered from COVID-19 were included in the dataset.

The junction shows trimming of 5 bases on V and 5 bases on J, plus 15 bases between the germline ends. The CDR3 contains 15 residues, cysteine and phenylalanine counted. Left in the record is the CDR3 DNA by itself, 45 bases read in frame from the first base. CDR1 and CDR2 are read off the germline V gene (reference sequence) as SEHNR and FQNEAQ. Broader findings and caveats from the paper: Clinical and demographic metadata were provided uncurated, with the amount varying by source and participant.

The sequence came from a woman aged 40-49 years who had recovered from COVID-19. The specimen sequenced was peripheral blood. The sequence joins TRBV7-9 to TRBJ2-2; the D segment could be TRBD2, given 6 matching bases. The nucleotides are TGTGCCAGCAGCCTCGAGCTAGCGCTTACCGGGGAGCTGTTTTTT. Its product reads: CASSLELALTGELFF.